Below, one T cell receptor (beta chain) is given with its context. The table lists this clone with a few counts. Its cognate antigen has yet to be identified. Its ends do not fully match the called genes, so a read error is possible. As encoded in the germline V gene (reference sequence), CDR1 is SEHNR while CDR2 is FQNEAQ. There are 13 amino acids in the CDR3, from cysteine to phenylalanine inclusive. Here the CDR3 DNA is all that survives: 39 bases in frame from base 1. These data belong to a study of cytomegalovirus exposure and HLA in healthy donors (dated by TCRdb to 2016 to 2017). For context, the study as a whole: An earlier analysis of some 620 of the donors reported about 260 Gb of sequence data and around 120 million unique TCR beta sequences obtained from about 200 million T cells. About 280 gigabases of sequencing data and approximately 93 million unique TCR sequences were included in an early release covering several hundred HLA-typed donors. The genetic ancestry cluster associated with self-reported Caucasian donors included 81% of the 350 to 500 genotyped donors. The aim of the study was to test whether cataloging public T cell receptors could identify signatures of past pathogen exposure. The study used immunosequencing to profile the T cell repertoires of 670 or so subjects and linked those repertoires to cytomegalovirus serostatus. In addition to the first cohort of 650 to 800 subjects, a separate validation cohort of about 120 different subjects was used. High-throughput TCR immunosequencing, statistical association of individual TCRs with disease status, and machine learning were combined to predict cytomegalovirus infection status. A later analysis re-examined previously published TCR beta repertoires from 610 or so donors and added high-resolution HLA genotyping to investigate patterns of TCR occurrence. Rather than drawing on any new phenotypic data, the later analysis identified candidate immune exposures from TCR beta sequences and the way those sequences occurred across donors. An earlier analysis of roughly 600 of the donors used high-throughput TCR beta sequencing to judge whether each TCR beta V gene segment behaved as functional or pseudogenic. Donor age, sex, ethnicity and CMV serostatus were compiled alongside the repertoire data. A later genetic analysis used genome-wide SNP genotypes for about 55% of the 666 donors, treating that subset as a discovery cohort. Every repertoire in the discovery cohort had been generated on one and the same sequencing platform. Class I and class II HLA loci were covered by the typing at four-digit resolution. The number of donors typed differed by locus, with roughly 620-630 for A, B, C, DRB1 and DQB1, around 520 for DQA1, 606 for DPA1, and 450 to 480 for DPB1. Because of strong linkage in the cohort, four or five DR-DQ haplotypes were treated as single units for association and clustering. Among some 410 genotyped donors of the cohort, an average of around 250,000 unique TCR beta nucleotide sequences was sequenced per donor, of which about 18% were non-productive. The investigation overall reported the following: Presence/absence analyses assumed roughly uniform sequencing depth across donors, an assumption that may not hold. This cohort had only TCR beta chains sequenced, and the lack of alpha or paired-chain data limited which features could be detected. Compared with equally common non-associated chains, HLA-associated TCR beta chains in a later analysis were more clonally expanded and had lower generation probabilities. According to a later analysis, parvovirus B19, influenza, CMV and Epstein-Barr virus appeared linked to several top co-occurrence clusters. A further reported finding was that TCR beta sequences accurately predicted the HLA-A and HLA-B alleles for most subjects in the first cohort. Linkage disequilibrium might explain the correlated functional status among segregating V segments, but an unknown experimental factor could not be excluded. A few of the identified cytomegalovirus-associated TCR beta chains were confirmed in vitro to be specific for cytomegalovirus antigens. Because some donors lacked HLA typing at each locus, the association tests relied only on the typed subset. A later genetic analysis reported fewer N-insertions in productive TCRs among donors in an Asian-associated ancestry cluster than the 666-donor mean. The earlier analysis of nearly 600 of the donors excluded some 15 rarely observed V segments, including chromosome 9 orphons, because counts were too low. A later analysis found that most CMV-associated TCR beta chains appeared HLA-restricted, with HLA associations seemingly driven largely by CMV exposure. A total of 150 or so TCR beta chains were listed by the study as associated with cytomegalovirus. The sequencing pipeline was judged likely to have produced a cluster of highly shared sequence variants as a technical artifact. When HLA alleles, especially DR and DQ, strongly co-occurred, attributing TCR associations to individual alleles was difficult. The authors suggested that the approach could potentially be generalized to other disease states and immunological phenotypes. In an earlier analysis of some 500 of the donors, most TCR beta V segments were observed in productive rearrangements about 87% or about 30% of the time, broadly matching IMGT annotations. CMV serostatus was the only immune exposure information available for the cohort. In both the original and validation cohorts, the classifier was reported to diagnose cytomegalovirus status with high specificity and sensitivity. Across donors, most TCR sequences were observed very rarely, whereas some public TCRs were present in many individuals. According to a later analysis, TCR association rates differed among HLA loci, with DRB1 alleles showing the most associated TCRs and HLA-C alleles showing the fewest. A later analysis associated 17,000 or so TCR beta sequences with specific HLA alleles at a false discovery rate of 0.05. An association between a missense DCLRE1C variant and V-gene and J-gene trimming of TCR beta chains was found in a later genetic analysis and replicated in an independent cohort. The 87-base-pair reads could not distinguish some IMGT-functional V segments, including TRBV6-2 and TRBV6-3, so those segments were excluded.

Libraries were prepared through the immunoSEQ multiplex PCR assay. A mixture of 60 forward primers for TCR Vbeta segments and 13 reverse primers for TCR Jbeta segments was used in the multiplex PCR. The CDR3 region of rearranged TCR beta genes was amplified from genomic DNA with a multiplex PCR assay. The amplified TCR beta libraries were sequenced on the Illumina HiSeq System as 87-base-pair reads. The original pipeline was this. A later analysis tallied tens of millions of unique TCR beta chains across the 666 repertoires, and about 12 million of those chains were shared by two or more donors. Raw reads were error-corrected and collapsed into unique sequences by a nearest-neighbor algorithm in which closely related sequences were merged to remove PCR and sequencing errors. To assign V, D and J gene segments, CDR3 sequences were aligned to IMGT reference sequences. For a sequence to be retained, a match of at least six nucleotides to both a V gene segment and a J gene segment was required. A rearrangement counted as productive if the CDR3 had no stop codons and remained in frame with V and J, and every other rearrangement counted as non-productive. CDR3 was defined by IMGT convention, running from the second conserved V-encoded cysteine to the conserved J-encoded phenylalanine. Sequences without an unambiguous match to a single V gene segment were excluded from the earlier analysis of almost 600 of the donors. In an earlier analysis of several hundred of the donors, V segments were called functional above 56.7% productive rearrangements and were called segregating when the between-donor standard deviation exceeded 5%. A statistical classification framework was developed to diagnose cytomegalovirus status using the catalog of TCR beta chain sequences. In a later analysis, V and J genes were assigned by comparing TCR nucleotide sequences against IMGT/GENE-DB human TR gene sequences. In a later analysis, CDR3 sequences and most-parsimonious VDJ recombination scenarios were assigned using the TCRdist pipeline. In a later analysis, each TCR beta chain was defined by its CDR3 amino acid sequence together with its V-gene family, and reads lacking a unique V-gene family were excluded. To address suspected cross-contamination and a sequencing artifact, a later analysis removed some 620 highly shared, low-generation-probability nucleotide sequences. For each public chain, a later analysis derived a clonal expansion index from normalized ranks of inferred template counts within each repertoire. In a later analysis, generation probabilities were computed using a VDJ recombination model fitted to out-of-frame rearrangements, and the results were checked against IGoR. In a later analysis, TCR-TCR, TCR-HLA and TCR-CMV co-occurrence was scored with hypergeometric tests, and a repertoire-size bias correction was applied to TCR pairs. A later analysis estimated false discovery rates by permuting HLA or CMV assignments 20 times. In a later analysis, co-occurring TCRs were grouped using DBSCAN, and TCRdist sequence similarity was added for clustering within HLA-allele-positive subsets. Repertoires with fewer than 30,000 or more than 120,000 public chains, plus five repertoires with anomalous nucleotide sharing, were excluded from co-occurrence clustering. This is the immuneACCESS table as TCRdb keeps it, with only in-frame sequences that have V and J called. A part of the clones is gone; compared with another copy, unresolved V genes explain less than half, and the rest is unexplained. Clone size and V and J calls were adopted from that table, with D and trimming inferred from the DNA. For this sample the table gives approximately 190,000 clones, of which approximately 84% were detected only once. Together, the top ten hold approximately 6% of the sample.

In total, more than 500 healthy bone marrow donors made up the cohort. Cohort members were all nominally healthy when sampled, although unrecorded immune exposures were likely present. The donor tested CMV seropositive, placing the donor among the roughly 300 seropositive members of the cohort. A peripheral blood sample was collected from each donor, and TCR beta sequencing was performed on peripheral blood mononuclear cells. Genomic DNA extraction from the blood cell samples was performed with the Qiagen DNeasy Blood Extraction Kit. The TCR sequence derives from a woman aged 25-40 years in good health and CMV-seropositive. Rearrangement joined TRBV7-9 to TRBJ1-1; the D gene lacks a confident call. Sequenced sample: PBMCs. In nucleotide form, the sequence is TGTGCCAGCAGTTTAGGAGGATACTCTGAAGCTTTCTTT. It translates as CASSLGGYSEAFF.